A selection of T cell receptor beta chains follows, all from one sample in a study of blood T cell repertoires in COVID-19. Measured with immunoSEQ multiplex PCR; TCRdb has only the in-frame clones, and not every one. Among about 68,000 clones listed, approximately 85% were seen once. The material sequenced was peripheral blood. These receptors were obtained from a man between 45 and 60 years old with acute or convalescent COVID-19. Both conserved end residues are part of each CDR3. D genes are given only for firm matches.

d_gene | j_gene | v_gene | CDR3aa
TRBD2 | TRBJ2-3 | TRBV19 | CASSTGLAGGGTQYF
TRBD1 | TRBJ2-3 | TRBV25-1 | CASSVPGTGSDTQYF
. | TRBJ1-6 | TRBV7-3 | CASSFPGRFSYNSPLHF
TRBD2 | TRBJ2-1 | TRBV28 | CASSFSLAGGYNEQFF
. | TRBJ1-2 | TRBV7-9 | CASSPQVGVGQVGYTF
. | TRBJ1-6 | TRBV11-2 | CASSSGESPLHF
TRBD1 | TRBJ2-1 | TRBV15 | CATSRDLWRSGTGGNEQFF
. | TRBJ2-3 | TRBV11-2 | CASTTQLGSDTQYF
TRBD2 | TRBJ2-1 | TRBV19 | CASKTSGAFNEQFF
. | TRBJ2-7 | TRBV5-1 | CASSSSGVLGYEQYF
TRBD1 | TRBJ2-7 | TRBV5-4 | CASNPTGTGNEQYF
. | TRBJ1-2 | TRBV12-3/TRBV12-4 | CASPQRCRVGYTF
. | TRBJ1-4 | TRBV7-6 | CASSLDGGRDEKLFF
TRBD1 | TRBJ2-3 | TRBV5-1 | CASSLAGQGAGDTQYF
TRBD1 | TRBJ1-3 | TRBV5-1 | CASSPETGEGNTIYF
. | TRBJ1-2 | TRBV28 | CASSLSPENYGYTF
TRBD1 | TRBJ2-5 | TRBV10-1 | CASSEKGSPHDRDQYF
TRBD1 | TRBJ1-1 | TRBV5-8 | CASSLIWDRGLNTEAFF
TRBD2 | TRBJ2-4 | TRBV10-2 | CASSVGGALDIQYF
TRBD1 | TRBJ2-2 | TRBV11-2 | CASSFTPSWTGQTTGELFF
. | TRBJ1-6 | TRBV7-9 | CASSLPDSLLHF
. | TRBJ2-2 | TRBV5-8 | CASSLEGTVNTGELFF
. | TRBJ1-1 | TRBV7-2 | CASSFNPYTEAFF
TRBD1 | TRBJ2-5 | TRBV15 | CATSREGQGPETQYF
. | TRBJ1-2 | TRBV11-2 | CASSPPGHLGYTF
TRBD1 | TRBJ1-6 | TRBV7-6 | CASSLRPGQGSPLHF
TRBD1 | TRBJ1-2 | TRBV5-1 | CASSRGQGVYTF
TRBD1 | TRBJ1-2 | TRBV12-3/TRBV12-4 | CASSQGAGYGYTF
. | TRBJ1-4 | TRBV4-1 | CASSQERVSREKLFF
TRBD2 | TRBJ2-1 | TRBV4-1 | CASSQDWGGSYNEQFF
TRBD1 | TRBJ1-6 | TRBV2 | CASRQGASPLHF
. | TRBJ1-4 | TRBV21-1 | CASSNPTVGEKLFF
. | TRBJ1-4 | TRBV5-1 | CASSLAQGGGLGKLFF
TRBD1 | TRBJ1-1 | TRBV18 | CASSRQGLANTEAFF
TRBD2 | TRBJ2-3 | TRBV14 | CASSQDSGVGTDTQYF
. | TRBJ2-2 | TRBV5-1 | CASRNTDSTGELFF
TRBD1 | TRBJ2-1 | TRBV7-8 | CASSLTTGDWEEEQFF
. | TRBJ2-1 | TRBV7-9 | CASSLKTGEQFF
TRBD2 | TRBJ2-1 | TRBV11-2 | CASSAGPAGGYNEQFF
TRBD1 | TRBJ2-1 | TRBV5-1 | CASSLNRGDEQFF
TRBD2 | TRBJ2-1 | TRBV5-1 | CASSLKPSGEDEQFF
. | TRBJ2-5 | TRBV11-2 | CASSQEPGSETQYF